This record covers a single TCR beta chain. This sample is drawn from a study of control samples from healthy donors and cancer patients. This CDR3 has 16 amino acids. V was pared by 0 bases and J by 5 bases, with 6 bases of the junction left unmatched. In germline, CDR1 is MNHEY, CDR2 SMNVEV (reference sequence). Method: immunoSEQ multiplex PCR; TCRdb's copy keeps in-frame clones and lacks some. The sample carries some 150,000 clones, 96% recorded once. The receptor's source is a woman aged 30 to 39 in good health. The sequenced sample was blood. This chain uses TRBV27 with TRBJ2-5, with 10 positions matching TRBD2. CDR3 sequence: CASSLSSAGGPETQYF. The CDR3 DNA reads TGTGCCAGCAGTTTATCTTCAGCGGGGGGGCCTGAGACCCAGTACTTC.